The 8 T cell receptor beta chains presented below share a single source sample, sequenced in a study of T-cell memory formation after mild COVID-19. One entry per CDR3 protein, called by TCRdb with MiXCR from the 5' RACE reads. The table lists 450,000 or so distinct CDR3 sequences, roughly 25% of them singletons. Sequenced sample: PBMCs or a T cell subset sorted from them (not recorded which). Every receptor here comes from an adult woman who had mild COVID-19 (a few samples of this study predate the infection). Cell type and time point are not known.

This clonotype was recorded a few times. The chain employs TRBV4-1 and TRBJ1-5, with D uncertain. This CDR3 is 14 amino acids long. Germline V gives CDR1 MGHRA, CDR2 YSYEKL. Between the trimmed V and J ends, which lost 3 bases and 0 bases, there was a span of 6 bases. CDR3 in DNA: TGCGCCAGCAGCCACAGCAATAGCAATCAGCCCCAGCATTTT. Its protein product is CASSHSNSNQPQHF.

The V gene is TRBV12-3 or TRBV12-4, the J gene TRBJ1-5, with D unresolved. This CDR3 is 14 amino acids long. V was cut by 6 bases and J by 1 base, with 10 bases left in between. This CDR3 is CASRQTGSNQPQHF. CDR3 nucleotide sequence: TGTGCCAGCAGGCAGACGGGGAGCAATCAGCCCCAGCATTTT.

The chain joins TRBV7-9 to TRBJ1-4; 7 bases map to TRBD1. This CDR3 comprises 15 residues. Germline CDR1 reads SEHNR; CDR2 reads FQNEAQ (reference sequence). Trimming took 5 bases from V and 3 from J; bases not matched to a gene: 6. The CDR3 reads CASSPIGTANEKLFF. The DNA of the CDR3 is TGTGCCAGCAGCCCGATCGGGACAGCTAATGAAAAACTGTTTTTT.

This clonotype was picked up a small number of times. The chain uses TRBV5-4 and TRBJ2-7; possible D gene TRBD1, 5 bases. The CDR3 consists of 14 residues. V lost 2 bases, J lost 5 bases, and 14 bases lay in between. Germline values: CDR1 SGHNT, CDR2 YYREEE (reference sequence). The CDR3 region is CASSFRQGTDEQYF. Here the CDR3 DNA reads TGTGCCAGCAGCTTCAGGCAGGGAACCGACGAGCAGTACTTC.

This sequence joins TRBV6-2 or TRBV6-3 and TRBJ2-6; D possibly corresponds to TRBD1 (5 bases). Germline V gene data show CDR1 as MNHEY and CDR2 as SVGEGT. This CDR3 comprises 14 residues. The V end lost 6 bases, the J end lost 0 bases, and 6 bases lay between the germline ends. This CDR3 reads CASRRGSGANVLTF. The CDR3 DNA is TGTGCCAGCAGAAGGGGCTCTGGGGCCAACGTCCTGACTTTC.

Only a few counts were recorded for this clonotype. This chain connects TRBV5-1 to TRBJ2-3, with 8 bases that match TRBD2. The J segment lost 3 bases and the V segment lost 1 base, leaving 7 bases of the junction unmatched. The CDR3 spans 16 residues. CDR1 and CDR2 (germline): SGHRS, YFSETQ. The CDR3 DNA is TGCGCCAGCAGCTTGATAGTCGGGGGGGCAACAGATACGCAGTATTTT. This sequence encodes CASSLIVGGATDTQYF.

This clonotype occurred many times. The chain has TRBV7-9 and TRBJ2-1; D unresolved. Germline V gives CDR1 SEHNR, CDR2 FQNEAQ (reference sequence). The CDR3 is made up of 14 amino acids. V lost 3 bases and J lost 3, with 9 bases in between. Written as DNA, the CDR3 is TGTGCCAGCAGCTTTCAACGGATCTACAATGAGCAGTTCTTC. It codes for CASSFQRIYNEQFF.

This chain links TRBV6-6 with TRBJ2-5, with 7 bases lining up with TRBD2. Losses at the gene ends were 2 bases for V and 5 bases for J; bases not matched to a gene: 14. This CDR3 is built from 17 residues. Germline CDR1 is MNHNY and CDR2 is SVGAGI (reference sequence). The CDR3 nucleotides are TGTGCCAGCAGTTACGCCGACCGTGGACTAGTCGGGGAGACCCAGTACTTC. This codes for CASSYADRGLVGETQYF.